This TCR beta chain was captured in a study of cytomegalovirus exposure and HLA in healthy donors. Study results and caveats: Among donors in an Asian-associated ancestry cluster, a later analysis reportedly found fewer N-insertions than the roughly 610-donor mean. Per a later analysis, about 15,000 TCR beta sequences showed association with HLA alleles at 0.05 false discovery rate.

The PCR employed 60 Vbeta primers together with 13 Jbeta primers. Clones were read by immunoSEQ multiplex PCR, and TCRdb kept only the in-frame ones, dropping some. The table includes under 250,000 clones, about 81% detected once. Germline assignment: CDR1 KGHSH and CDR2 LQKENI. The CDR3 loop spans 15 amino acids. The V end lost 0 bases, the J end lost 6 bases, and 15 bases lay between the germline ends. Note on this clone: The antigen remains unidentified.

The chain couples TRBV18 to TRBJ2-7; D uncertain. This clonotype was sampled from a woman aged 55-70 years in good health and CMV-seropositive. The sequenced sample was PBMCs. The DNA of the CDR3 is TGTGCCAGCTCACCACCCGCAGGAACGCAGGTCGAGCAGTACTTC. It codes for CASSPPAGTQVEQYF.